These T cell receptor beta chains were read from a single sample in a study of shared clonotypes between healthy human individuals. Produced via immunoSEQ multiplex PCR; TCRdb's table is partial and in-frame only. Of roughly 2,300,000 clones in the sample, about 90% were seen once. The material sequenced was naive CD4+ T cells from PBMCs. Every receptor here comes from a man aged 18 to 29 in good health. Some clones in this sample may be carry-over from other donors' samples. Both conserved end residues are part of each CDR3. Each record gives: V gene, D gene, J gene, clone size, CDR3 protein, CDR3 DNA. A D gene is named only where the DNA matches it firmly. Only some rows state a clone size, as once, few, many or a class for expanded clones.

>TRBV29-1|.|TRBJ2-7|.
CSVELQGRGTEQYF
TGCAGCGTTGAATTGCAGGGAAGAGGTACCGAGCAGTACTTC
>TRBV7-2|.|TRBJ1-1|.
CASSFTPQGGNTEAFF
TGTGCCAGCAGCTTTACCCCCCAGGGAGGGAACACTGAAGCTTTCTTT
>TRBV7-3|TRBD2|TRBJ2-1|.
CASSPRLAGEGNEQFF
TGTGCCAGCAGTCCTAGACTAGCGGGAGAGGGCAATGAGCAGTTCTTC
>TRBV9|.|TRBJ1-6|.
CASSVDPVSGSPLHF
TGTGCCAGCAGCGTAGATCCGGTTTCGGGCTCACCCCTCCACTTT
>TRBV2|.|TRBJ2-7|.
CASNTFSYEQYF
TGTGCCAGCAACACTTTCTCCTACGAGCAGTACTTC
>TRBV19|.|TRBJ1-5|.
CASSIRGGNQPQHF
TGTGCCAGTAGTATAAGGGGGGGTAATCAGCCCCAGCATTTT
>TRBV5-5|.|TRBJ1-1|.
CATRREAGQTNTEAFF
TGTGCCACCCGACGGGAAGCCGGACAGACGAACACTGAAGCTTTCTTT
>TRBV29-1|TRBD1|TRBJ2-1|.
CSVEQGQGINEQFF
TGCAGCGTTGAGCAGGGACAGGGGATCAATGAGCAGTTCTTC
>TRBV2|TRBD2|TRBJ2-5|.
CASVAGGRGETQYF
TGTGCCAGCGTAGCGGGAGGGCGGGGAGAGACCCAGTACTTC
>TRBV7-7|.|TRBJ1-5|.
CASSPSLNQPQHF
TGTGCCAGCAGCCCCTCCCTCAATCAGCCCCAGCATTTT
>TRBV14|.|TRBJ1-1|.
CASSQDTNTEAFF
TGTGCCAGCAGCCAAGATACGAACACTGAAGCTTTCTTT
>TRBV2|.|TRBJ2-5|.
CASSDNRGTIGETQYF
TGTGCCAGCAGTGATAACAGGGGGACTATCGGGGAGACCCAGTACTTC
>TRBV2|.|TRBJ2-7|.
CASYTDSYEQYF
TGTGCCAGCTACACGGACAGTTACGAGCAGTACTTC
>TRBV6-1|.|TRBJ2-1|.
CASSEFPENEQFF
TGTGCCAGCAGTGAATTCCCCGAAAATGAGCAGTTCTTC
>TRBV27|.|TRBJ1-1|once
CASSLRVEAFF
TGTGCCAGCAGTCTTAGAGTTGAAGCTTTCTTT
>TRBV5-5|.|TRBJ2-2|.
CASSLAPGVNTGELFF
TGTGCCAGCAGCTTGGCCCCGGGAGTTAACACCGGGGAGCTGTTTTTT
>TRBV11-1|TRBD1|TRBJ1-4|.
CASSFDRGSEKLFF
TGTGCCAGCAGCTTCGACAGGGGAAGTGAAAAACTGTTTTTT
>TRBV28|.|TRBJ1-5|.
CASSDGRGWPQHF
TGTGCCAGCAGTGACGGGAGGGGGTGGCCCCAGCATTTT
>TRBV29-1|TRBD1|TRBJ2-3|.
CSAQTGGSVEDTQYF
TGCAGCGCTCAGACAGGGGGCTCGGTGGAGGATACGCAGTATTTT
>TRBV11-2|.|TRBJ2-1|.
CASSTASGHLYNEQFF
TGTGCCAGCAGCACCGCCTCGGGACACCTCTACAATGAGCAGTTCTTC
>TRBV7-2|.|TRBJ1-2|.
CASSSQGYGYTF
TGTGCCAGCAGCTCTCAGGGGTATGGCTACACCTTC
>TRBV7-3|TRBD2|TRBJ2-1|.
CASSHGLAGNNEQFF
TGTGCCAGCAGCCACGGACTAGCGGGGAACAATGAGCAGTTCTTC